Reported below is one T cell receptor beta chain. What it binds is unknown. Individuals who donated were healthy Caucasians from Russia aged 6 to 90. This sample is drawn from a study of blood T cells in healthy people across ages. Study results and limitations: With unsorted PBMCs, a conclusive comparison of naive versus antigen-experienced cells was not possible.

The germline gives CDR1 LGHNA, CDR2 YNFKEQ. The CDR3 is 18 residues long. The second PCR ran roughly 7 to 11 cycles with a sample-barcoded 5' primer and J-beta primers. The study obtained at least 2.5 million CDR3-containing paired-end reads from every sample. TCRdb ran MiXCR on the 5' RACE reads and lists one entry per CDR3 protein. The profile shows 1,500,000 or so distinct CDR3 sequences, around 59% of them singletons. The TCR comes from a young man in good health. The genes are TRBV4-2 and TRBJ2-4; 13 nucleotides align to TRBD2. The DNA end favors TRBJ2-5, so the J call may be wrong. Source material: blood. Here the CDR3 DNA reads TGTGCCAGCAGCCCCGGAAGCCGACTAGCGGGGGGTCGGGAGACCCAGTACTTC. Encoded protein: CASSPGSRLAGGRETQYF.